Presented here are 15 T cell receptor beta chains from one specimen sequenced in a study of cytomegalovirus exposure and HLA in healthy donors. Primers for the PCR totalled 60 Vbeta and 13 Jbeta. Data came from immunoSEQ multiplex PCR; TCRdb stores just in-frame clones and leaves some out. Of more than 75,000 clones listed, around 79% are singletons. The sequencing sample was made of PBMCs. These receptors were obtained from a woman in her thirties or forties in good health and CMV-seropositive.

In this sample, this clone turned up a few times. One junction end does not reproduce the germline sequence, and a read error may be involved. The chain joins TRBV28 to TRBJ1-4, with D possibly matching TRBD1 (5 bases). Germline V gene sequence: CDR1 MDHEN, CDR2 SYDVKM. This CDR3 has 15 residues. The CDR3 sequence is CASTAHRWLIEKLLF. The CDR3 DNA is TGTGCCAGCACCGCCCACAGGTGGCTAATTGAAAAACTGTTATTT.

This clone was observed a handful of times. The gene calls are TRBV19 and TRBJ1-5, with D hard to call. V dropped 3 bases and J dropped 4 bases, with 7 bases sitting between them. The CDR3 has 13 residues. CDR1 is LNHDA and CDR2 is SQIVND in the germline V gene (reference sequence). CDR3 DNA: TGTGCCAGTAGTATCGGAGGGAATCAGCCCCAGCATTTT. As protein: CASSIGGNQPQHF.

The rearrangement uses TRBV5-4 and TRBJ2-2; perhaps TRBD1 as D (6 bases). Germline V gene data show CDR1 as SGHNT and CDR2 as YYREEE (reference sequence). The CDR3 consists of 17 residues. V was clipped by 2 bases and J by 0 bases, with 14 bases between them. Written as DNA, the CDR3 is TGTGCCAGCAGCTTTAAGGGGACATCCTCGAACACCGGGGAGCTGTTTTTT. Protein: CASSFKGTSSNTGELFF. The full variable domain, in which reference TRBV5-4 and TRBJ2-2 provide the parts outside the CDR3, is ETGVTQSPTHLIKTRGQQVTLRCSSQSGHNTVSWYQQALGQGPQFIFQYYREEENGRGNFPPRFSGLQFPNYSSELNVNALELDDSALYLCASSFKGTSSNTGELFFGEGSRLTVL.

The chain combines TRBV28 with TRBJ1-5, with D perhaps matching TRBD1 (6 bases). V was clipped by 6 bases and J by 2 bases, with 8 bases between them. The CDR3 spans 13 residues. Germline lookup yields CDR1 MDHEN and CDR2 SYDVKM. DNA of the CDR3: TGTGCCAGCAGCCGGACAGGCAATCAGCCCCAGCATTTT. It specifies CASSRTGNQPQHF.

This clone showed up just once. The chain joins TRBV12-5 to TRBJ1-2; possibly TRBD1 for D (5 bases). The CDR3 totals 14 residues. The V end lost 4 bases, the J end lost 3 bases, and 12 bases lay between the germline ends. CDR1 LGHNT and CDR2 FRNRAP come from the germline V gene. The CDR3 DNA follows: TGTGCTAGTGGTTCGAGACAGAATGACTATGGCTACACCTTC. It specifies CASGSRQNDYGYTF.

The chain couples TRBV5-1 to TRBJ1-2; D unclear. Germline CDR1 reads SGHRS; CDR2 reads YFSETQ. V was trimmed by 1 base and J by 6 bases, leaving 16 bases between them. This CDR3 contains 15 residues. Here the CDR3 DNA reads TGCGCCAGCAGCTTGTCTTTAGGGAGGGAGAATGGCTACACCTTC. This sequence encodes CASSLSLGRENGYTF.

This clone has only one observation. The chain combines TRBV7-9 with TRBJ1-1; D remains unclear. V was pared by 1 base and J by 9 bases, with 24 bases between. Germline V lookup: CDR1 SEHNR, CDR2 FQNEAQ (reference sequence). CDR3 length equals 17 residues. The CDR3: CASSLGSELTQRGQAFF. In DNA, the CDR3 is TGTGCCAGCAGCTTAGGGTCAGAACTCACCCAGCGCGGTCAAGCTTTCTTT.

V and J are TRBV7-2 and TRBJ2-5; TRBD1 might be the D (6 bases). Trimming cost V 4 bases and J 5 bases, with 14 bases left between them. The germline V gene has CDR1 SGHTA and CDR2 FQGNSA. This CDR3 spans 14 amino acids. CDR3 coding DNA: TGTGCCAGCAGCTGGGGGTGGGGGCCGGAGACCCAGTACTTC. As protein: CASSWGWGPETQYF. Together with reference TRBV7-2 and TRBJ2-5, the CDR3 gives the full variable domain: GAGVSQSPSNKVTEKGKDVELRCDPISGHTALYWYRQSLGQGLEFLIYFQGNSAPDKSGLPSDRFSAERTGGSVSTLTIQRTQQEDSAVYLCASSWGWGPETQYFGPGTRLLVL.

The V and J genes are TRBV5-4 and TRBJ2-1, with 12 bases lining up with TRBD2. The ends lost 4 bases at V and 8 bases at J; junction bases unmatched: 7. Germline values: CDR1 SGHNT, CDR2 YYREEE (reference sequence). The CDR3 has 15 residues. The CDR3 DNA follows: TGTGCCAGCAGCCCCCTAGCGGGAGGGCCGGATGAGCAGTTCTTC. It translates to CASSPLAGGPDEQFF.

In the case of this clone: A far larger clone is one base from this, pointing to a likely read error. Other DNA sequences in the same sample also yield this CDR3. This rearrangement joins TRBV5-1 to TRBJ1-4; D gene unclear. The germline V and J ends were trimmed by 1 base and 0 bases, with 7 bases remaining between them. Germline loops: CDR1 SGHRS, CDR2 YFSETQ. CDR3 length: 15 amino acids. CDR3 sequence: CASSLWGATNEKLFF. For the CDR3, the DNA is TGCGCCAGCAGCTTGTGGGGAGCAACTAATGAAAAACTGTTTTTT.

The chain combines TRBV30 with TRBJ2-1, with D tentatively TRBD2 (6 bases). V was trimmed by 1 base and J by 6 bases, leaving 13 bases between them. Germline values: CDR1 GTSNPN, CDR2 SVGIG (reference sequence). This CDR3 comprises 14 residues. CDR3 in amino acids: CAWSAGARVNEQFF. The CDR3 DNA reads as TGTGCCTGGAGTGCGGGAGCGAGGGTCAATGAGCAGTTCTTC.

Only a few counts were recorded for this clone. This CDR3 is CASSFQGPTDTQYF. CDR3 sequence (DNA): TGTGCCAGCAGTTTTCAGGGCCCCACAGATACGCAGTATTTT. The gene calls are TRBV27 and TRBJ2-3, with a possible D match to TRBD1 (5 bases). Per germline, CDR1 MNHEY and CDR2 SMNVEV (reference sequence). V dropped 3 bases and J dropped 2 bases, with 9 bases sitting between them. The CDR3 has 14 residues.

This clone has just a few counts. This chain joins TRBV19 and TRBJ1-2; D not certain. The CDR3 covers 11 residues. Germline V gives CDR1 LNHDA, CDR2 SQIVND (reference sequence). Between the trimmed V and J ends, which lost 4 bases and 8 bases, there was a span of 8 bases. The CDR3 DNA follows: TGTGCCAGTAGTACCACGGGGGGCTACACCTTC. As protein: CASSTTGGYTF.

The chain links TRBV29-1 to TRBJ2-1; D is possibly TRBD2 (6 bases). Germline CDR1 and CDR2: SQVTM and ANQGSEA. Deletions cut 3 bases from V and 3 bases from J, with 9 bases between. The CDR3 has 13 amino acids. CDR3 DNA sequence: TGCAGCGTTGAGGGGGGTCACTACAATGAGCAGTTCTTC. It specifies CSVEGGHYNEQFF.

The chain has TRBV28 and TRBJ2-7; 8 bases match TRBD1. The ends lost 7 bases at V and 2 bases at J; junction bases unmatched: 7. There are 14 residues in the CDR3. Germline lookup yields CDR1 MDHEN and CDR2 SYDVKM. The CDR3 nucleotides read TGTGCCAGCAAACCGGGACAGGTGACCTACGAGCAGTACTTC. Translation gives CASKPGQVTYEQYF.